Listed below are T cell receptor beta chains from one sample, sequenced in a study of T-cell memory formation after mild COVID-19. One entry per CDR3 protein results from TCRdb running MiXCR on the 5' RACE reads. The table has around 510,000 distinct CDR3 sequences, less than 25% seen once; the top ten hold 7.5% to 9.5%. The material sequenced was PBMCs or a T cell subset sorted from them (not recorded which). The receptors here all came from an adult woman who had mild COVID-19 (a few samples of this study predate the infection). Cell type and time point are not known. Both conserved end residues are part of each CDR3. The order of the fields is CDR3 DNA, CDR3 protein, D gene, J gene, clone size, V gene. D genes are given only for firm matches. Where a row states a size, it is once, few, many or the class of an expanded clone; other rows omit it.

DNA: TGTGCCAGCAGCCCCCGGGGAGGGACCACCGGGGAGCTGTTTTTT; CDR3: CASSPRGGTTGELFF; D: TRBD2; J: TRBJ2-2; size: few; V: TRBV7-9
DNA: TGCGCCAGCAGTCCCGATAGCAGTCGGTCCTACAATGAGCAGTTCTTC; CDR3: CASSPDSSRSYNEQFF; D: NA; J: TRBJ2-1; size: NA; V: TRBV23-1
DNA: TGTGCCAGCAGCGACAGACTAGCGGACACCACAGATACGCAGTATTTT; CDR3: CASSDRLADTTDTQYF; D: TRBD2; J: TRBJ2-3; size: NA; V: TRBV7-3
DNA: TGTGCCAGCAGCTTGGACGTCACAGATACGCAGTATTTT; CDR3: CASSLDVTDTQYF; D: NA; J: TRBJ2-3; size: many; V: TRBV7-9
DNA: TGTGCCAGCAGTCGCGGAGGACAGGGCAACCAAGAGACCCAGTACTTC; CDR3: CASSRGGQGNQETQYF; D: TRBD1; J: TRBJ2-5; size: NA; V: TRBV6-6
DNA: TGTGCCAGCAGAACAGGGGGTTCCTACAATGAGCAGTTCTTC; CDR3: CASRTGGSYNEQFF; D: TRBD1; J: TRBJ2-1; size: NA; V: TRBV7-2
DNA: TGTGCCAGCAGGGAAAACTCAGGGGCCACTGAAGCTTTCTTT; CDR3: CASRENSGATEAFF; D: NA; J: TRBJ1-1; size: NA; V: TRBV7-3
DNA: TGCGCCAGCAGCCAAGATACAGGGGCCTACGAGCAGTACTTC; CDR3: CASSQDTGAYEQYF; D: TRBD1; J: TRBJ2-7; size: NA; V: TRBV4-3
DNA: TGTGCCAGCAGCCTTGGGACTAGCGGGAGGGCCGTTGACACCGGGGAGCTGTTTTTT; CDR3: CASSLGTSGRAVDTGELFF; D: TRBD2; J: TRBJ2-2; size: few; V: TRBV11-2
DNA: TGTGCCAGCATCATACGGGGGGCGCCCGGGGGCACGAAGCAGTTCTTC; CDR3: CASIIRGAPGGTKQFF; D: NA; J: TRBJ2-1; size: NA; V: TRBV12-3/TRBV12-4
DNA: TGTGCCAGCGCGATCGACTTTCGGACAGTACAAGAGACCCAGTACTTC; CDR3: CASAIDFRTVQETQYF; D: NA; J: TRBJ2-5; size: NA; V: TRBV2
DNA: TGTGCCAGCAGTGATGAGATCTCCTACGAGCAGTACTTC; CDR3: CASSDEISYEQYF; D: NA; J: TRBJ2-7; size: few; V: TRBV2
DNA: TGTGCCAGCAGCCCGAGCGCCTACAATGAGCAGTTCTTC; CDR3: CASSPSAYNEQFF; D: NA; J: TRBJ2-1; size: few; V: TRBV7-3
DNA: TGTGCCAGCAGCGTAGTTTCACTAGCGGTGAACACCGGGGAGCTGTTTTTT; CDR3: CASSVVSLAVNTGELFF; D: TRBD2; J: TRBJ2-2; size: NA; V: TRBV9
DNA: TGTGCCAGCAGGGCCCTGGGAGAAATCCAAGAGACCCAGTACTTC; CDR3: CASRALGEIQETQYF; D: NA; J: TRBJ2-5; size: NA; V: TRBV2
DNA: TGTGCCAGCAGCACCGGACTAGCGGGAGCAACGGATACGCAGTATTTT; CDR3: CASSTGLAGATDTQYF; D: TRBD2; J: TRBJ2-3; size: few; V: TRBV9
DNA: TGTGCCAGCAGCATACCGGGACTAGTAGCATCAAGTGAGCAGTTCTTC; CDR3: CASSIPGLVASSEQFF; D: TRBD2; J: TRBJ2-1; size: many; V: TRBV5-8
DNA: TGCGCCAGCAGCCAAGTGAGGGCCAGGGGCGCCATTCTCACAGATACGCAGTATTTT; CDR3: CASSQVRARGAILTDTQYF; D: NA; J: TRBJ2-3; size: NA; V: TRBV4-1
DNA: TGTGCCAGCAGTGAGGCGGGCACAGATACGCAGTATTTT; CDR3: CASSEAGTDTQYF; D: NA; J: TRBJ2-3; size: NA; V: TRBV6-1
DNA: TGCAGTGCTAGACGACCGGGACTAGCGGTTTATAGGCTTTATACGCAGTATTTT; CDR3: CSARRPGLAVYRLYTQYF; D: TRBD2; J: TRBJ2-3; size: few; V: TRBV20-1
DNA: TGTGCCAGCAGTGAAGTGGCAGCAAATGGCCTCTATGGCTACACCTTC; CDR3: CASSEVAANGLYGYTF; D: NA; J: TRBJ1-2; size: few; V: TRBV2
DNA: TGTGCCAGCAGTCGGGCGGGGCAGGCCGGAAACACCATATATTTT; CDR3: CASSRAGQAGNTIYF; D: NA; J: TRBJ1-3; size: NA; V: TRBV27
DNA: TGTGCCAGTAGTACCGTCCAGAACACTGAAGCTTTCTTT; CDR3: CASSTVQNTEAFF; D: NA; J: TRBJ1-1; size: few; V: TRBV19
DNA: TGTGCCACCAGCCGCCGTTTACAGGGGGCTGGCTACGAGCAGTACTTC; CDR3: CATSRRLQGAGYEQYF; D: TRBD1; J: TRBJ2-7; size: NA; V: TRBV15
DNA: TGTGCCAGCAGCTCACGGGGGCTGTGGGAGCAGTACTTC; CDR3: CASSSRGLWEQYF; D: NA; J: TRBJ2-7; size: NA; V: TRBV7-2
DNA: TGCAGCGTTGAAGAGGGGCAGGGAGAAGCTTTCTTT; CDR3: CSVEEGQGEAFF; D: NA; J: TRBJ1-1; size: NA; V: TRBV29-1
DNA: TGCGCCAGCAGCTTGGCTGCATCTCAAGAGACCCAGTACTTC; CDR3: CASSLAASQETQYF; D: NA; J: TRBJ2-5; size: many; V: TRBV5-1
DNA: TGTGCCAGCAGCCTGCGCTCCGGGGACTACAATGAGCAGTTCTTC; CDR3: CASSLRSGDYNEQFF; D: NA; J: TRBJ2-1; size: few; V: TRBV4-2